This T cell receptor (beta chain) was captured by sequencing in a study of blood T cell repertoires in COVID-19. Study context: T cells, B-cell-depleted T cells, or PBMCs provided the cDNA or gDNA that served as material.

Participant-given clinical history determined each cohort assignment. As originally analysed: Amplified reference gene primers provided the basis for estimating nucleated cell counts. Profiling relied on immunoSEQ multiplex PCR, and the TCRdb table lists in-frame clones only, not all of them. The V and J calls and the clone size are those of that table, but D and trimming were determined from the DNA. The sample records more than 300,000 clones, more than 85% being singletons. Sequencing was done on a sample of PBMCs or T cells enriched from blood (not recorded which). The TCR sequence derives from a woman in her 30s who had recovered from COVID-19.

This CDR3 reads CASSPMGLAGANEQFF. CDR3 bases: TGTGCCAGTAGCCCTATGGGACTAGCGGGGGCCAATGAGCAGTTCTTC. The chain employs TRBV19 and TRBJ2-1, with 14 nucleotides matching TRBD2. This CDR3 is built from 16 residues. J gave up 6 bases and V 6 bases, and 7 bases lay outside the gene matches. CDR1 is LNHDA, CDR2 SQIVND, per germline (reference sequence).